These T cell receptor beta chains were read from a single sample in a study of patients and donors after allogeneic stem cell transplantation. TCRdb recomputed calls from the RT-PCR reads with MiXCR, one row per CDR3 protein. Of tens of thousands of distinct CDR3 sequences listed, around 5% were seen once; the top ten hold 2.5% to 3%. What was sequenced was blood, either unsorted or a sorted T cell fraction (not recorded which). The receptors originated from a human donor who was either an allogeneic HSCT recipient or a stem cell or donor lymphocyte infusion donor (not recorded which). It is not recorded whose cells these are; they may come from a transplant donor. CDR3s include the opening cysteine and the closing phenylalanine or tryptophan. The D gene is left open where the match is weak. Clone sizes are given selectively: once, few, many, or a class where the clone is expanded.

>TRBJ2-2|17|NA|many|TRBV14
CASSRLISRGATGELFF
TGTGCCAGCAGCCGCCTCATCAGTAGGGGAGCGACCGGGGAGCTGTTTTTT
>TRBJ2-5|13|NA|many|TRBV12-3/TRBV12-4
CASRAVNQETQYF
TGTGCCAGCAGGGCGGTCAATCAAGAGACCCAGTACTTC
>TRBJ2-3|16|TRBD2|many|TRBV7-8
CASSPGLATTADTQYF
TGTGCCAGCAGCCCGGGACTAGCGACTACCGCAGATACGCAGTATTTT
>TRBJ2-1|14|NA|NA|TRBV11-3
CASSYRTEGNEQFF
TGTGCCAGCAGCTATAGGACAGAAGGCAATGAGCAGTTCTTC
>TRBJ2-1|15|TRBD1|few|TRBV30
CAWSVLGQGVGEQFF
TGTGCCTGGAGTGTACTCGGGCAGGGGGTAGGTGAGCAGTTCTTC
>TRBJ2-5|16|NA|NA|TRBV3-1
CASSQEGIRLQETQYF
TGTGCCAGCAGCCAAGAAGGAATAAGGCTTCAAGAGACCCAGTACTTC
>TRBJ1-4|15|NA|few|TRBV28
CASSSQTGPNEKLFF
TGTGCCAGCAGTTCCCAGACAGGACCTAATGAAAAACTGTTTTTT
>TRBJ2-1|14|NA|many|TRBV29-1
CSVVGPSGYNEQFF
TGCAGCGTTGTAGGCCCGAGTGGCTACAATGAGCAGTTCTTC
>TRBJ2-7|14|TRBD2|many|TRBV20-1
CSARDALAGYEQYF
TGCAGTGCTAGAGATGCCCTAGCGGGTTACGAGCAGTACTTC
>TRBJ2-5|13|NA|many|TRBV4-2
CASSYTLLETQYF
TGTGCCAGCAGCTACACCCTCCTGGAGACCCAGTACTTC
>TRBJ2-7|12|NA|NA|TRBV19
CASSIVGTQQYF
TGTGCCAGTAGTATTGTTGGGACCCAGCAGTACTTC
>TRBJ2-5|12|NA|many|TRBV12-3/TRBV12-4
CASSSRFETQYF
TGTGCCAGCAGCTCTAGATTTGAGACCCAGTACTTC
>TRBJ2-2|12|NA|many|TRBV20-1
CSASEGTGELFF
TGCAGTGCTAGTGAAGGGACCGGGGAGCTGTTTTTT
>TRBJ2-3|15|TRBD2|many|TRBV7-9
CASSLDGGEGDTQYF
TGTGCCAGCAGCTTAGATGGAGGGGAGGGGGATACGCAGTATTTT
>TRBJ1-2|18|NA|few|TRBV7-8
CASSLVLSTGRANYGYTF
TGTGCCAGCAGCTTAGTGCTGTCGACGGGCAGAGCTAACTATGGCTACACCTTC
>TRBJ2-7|14|NA|many|TRBV27
CASSLGQNSYEQYF
TGTGCCAGCAGTCTCGGACAGAACTCCTACGAGCAGTACTTC
>TRBJ2-5|14|TRBD1|many|TRBV20-1
CSANPPVRGETQYF
TGCAGTGCTAACCCCCCAGTCAGGGGGGAGACCCAGTACTTC
>TRBJ2-7|15|NA|many|TRBV4-2
CASSQRDGSSYEQYF
TGTGCCAGCAGCCAAAGGGACGGGAGCTCCTACGAGCAGTACTTC
>TRBJ2-1|15|NA|few|TRBV7-2
CASSPQRGSYNEQFF
TGTGCCAGCAGCCCCCAAAGGGGCTCCTACAATGAGCAGTTCTTC
>TRBJ1-2|13|TRBD1|many|TRBV20-1
CSARPGTGSGYTF
TGCAGTGCTCGCCCCGGGACAGGGTCTGGCTACACCTTC
>TRBJ1-3|13|NA|many|TRBV7-9
CASNPSSGNTIYF
TGTGCCAGCAACCCCTCCTCTGGAAACACCATATATTTT
>TRBJ2-1|13|NA|many|TRBV20-1
CSATPGADNEQFF
TGCAGTGCTACCCCCGGAGCGGACAATGAGCAGTTCTTC
>TRBJ2-1|17|NA|many|TRBV3-1
CASSQGVRGRGYNEQFF
TGTGCCAGCAGCCAAGGGGTCCGTGGAAGGGGGTACAATGAGCAGTTCTTC
>TRBJ2-1|11|TRBD1|NA|TRBV29-1
CSGGQGGEQFF
TGCAGCGGGGGACAGGGCGGCGAGCAGTTCTTC
>TRBJ2-1|15|NA|few|TRBV5-8
CASSPGLRAYNEQFF
TGTGCCAGCAGCCCCGGACTTAGAGCCTACAATGAGCAGTTCTTC
>TRBJ2-3|11|TRBD2|many|TRBV25-1
CASRLAGTQYF
TGTGCCAGCAGACTAGCGGGTACGCAGTATTTT
>TRBJ2-1|17|TRBD2|many|TRBV29-1
CSVEGRLAGGPGDEQFF
TGCAGCGTTGAAGGTAGATTAGCGGGAGGGCCAGGCGATGAGCAGTTCTTC
>TRBJ1-1|14|NA|many|TRBV23-1
CASSHQVSSTEAFF
TGCGCCAGCAGTCATCAGGTCTCGAGCACTGAAGCTTTCTTT